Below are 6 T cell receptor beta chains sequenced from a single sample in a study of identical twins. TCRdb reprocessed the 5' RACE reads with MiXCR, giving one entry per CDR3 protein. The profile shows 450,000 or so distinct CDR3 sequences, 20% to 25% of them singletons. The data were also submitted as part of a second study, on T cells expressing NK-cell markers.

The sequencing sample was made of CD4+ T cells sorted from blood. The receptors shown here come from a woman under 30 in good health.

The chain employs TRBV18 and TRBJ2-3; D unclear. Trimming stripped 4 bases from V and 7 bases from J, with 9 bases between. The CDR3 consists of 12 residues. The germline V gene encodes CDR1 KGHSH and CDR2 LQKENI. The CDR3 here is CASSQDRNTQYF. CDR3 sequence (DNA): TGTGCCAGCTCACAAGACCGAAATACGCAGTATTTT.

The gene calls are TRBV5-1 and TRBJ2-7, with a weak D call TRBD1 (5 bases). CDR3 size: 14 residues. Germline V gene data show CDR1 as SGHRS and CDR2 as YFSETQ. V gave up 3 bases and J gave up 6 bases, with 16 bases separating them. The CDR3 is CASSSSTGFGEQYF. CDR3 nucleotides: TGCGCCAGCAGCTCAAGTACAGGTTTCGGCGAGCAGTACTTC. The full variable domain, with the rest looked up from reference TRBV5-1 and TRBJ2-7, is KAGVTQTPRYLIKTRGQQVTLSCSPISGHRSVSWYQQTPGQGLQFLFEYFSETQRNKGNFPGRFSGRQFSNSRSEMNVSTLELGDSALYLCASSSSTGFGEQYFGPGTRLTVT.

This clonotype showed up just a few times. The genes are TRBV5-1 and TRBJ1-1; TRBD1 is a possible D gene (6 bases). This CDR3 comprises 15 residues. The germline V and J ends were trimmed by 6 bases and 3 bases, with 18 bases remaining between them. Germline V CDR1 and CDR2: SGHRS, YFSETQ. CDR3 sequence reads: CASKQGIGSDTEAFF. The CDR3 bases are TGCGCCAGCAAGCAGGGGATTGGTAGCGACACTGAAGCTTTCTTT.

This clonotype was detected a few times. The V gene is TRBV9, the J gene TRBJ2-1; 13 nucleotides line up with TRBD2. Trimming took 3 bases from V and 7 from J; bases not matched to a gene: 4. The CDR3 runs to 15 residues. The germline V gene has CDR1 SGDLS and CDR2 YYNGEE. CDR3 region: CASSGTSGGGNEQFF. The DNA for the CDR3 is TGTGCCAGCAGCGGTACTAGCGGGGGGGGAAATGAGCAGTTCTTC. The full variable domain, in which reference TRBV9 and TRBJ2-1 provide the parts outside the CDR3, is DSGVTQTPKHLITATGQRVTLRCSPRSGDLSVYWYQQSLDQGLQFLIQYYNGEERAKGNILERFSAQQFPDLHSELNLSSLELGDSALYFCASSGTSGGGNEQFFGPGTRLTVL.

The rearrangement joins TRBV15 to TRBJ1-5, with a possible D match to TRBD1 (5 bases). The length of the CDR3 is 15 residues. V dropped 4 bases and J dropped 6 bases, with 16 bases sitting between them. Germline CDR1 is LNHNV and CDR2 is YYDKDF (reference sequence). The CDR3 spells CATSNGRGRGQPQHF. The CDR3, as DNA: TGTGCCACCAGCAACGGTCGGGGAAGGGGTCAGCCCCAGCATTTT.

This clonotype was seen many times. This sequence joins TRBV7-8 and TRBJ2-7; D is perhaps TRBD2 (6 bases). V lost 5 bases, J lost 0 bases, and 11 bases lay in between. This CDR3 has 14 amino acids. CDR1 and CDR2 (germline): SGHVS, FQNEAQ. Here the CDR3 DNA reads TGTGCCAGCAGCACCGGGGGTAGCTCCTACGAGCAGTACTTC. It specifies CASSTGGSSYEQYF.